The entry below describes one TCR beta chain. An even split of each subset's genomic DNA across several immunoSEQ plates was performed. It was approximately 0.2 ug DNA, about 30,000 T cell genomes, that sorted-subset replicate PCRs used. Measured with immunoSEQ multiplex PCR; TCRdb has only the in-frame clones, and not every one. Of more than 1 million clones in the sample, approximately 80% were seen once. Germline V gene sequence: CDR1 WNHNN, CDR2 SYGVQD (reference sequence). There are 14 residues in the CDR3. J was trimmed by 7 bases and V by 5 bases; bases with no gene match: 6. These data originate in a study of shared clonotypes between healthy human individuals.

Sequencing input: memory CD4+ T cells from PBMCs. Subset indicated: CD45RA-negative fraction. This clonotype was sampled from a man aged 18 to 30 in good health. Some clones in this sample may be carry-over from other donors' samples. The V gene is TRBV10-1, the J gene TRBJ2-3; 10 bases match TRBD2. The CDR3 reads CASSTSGMGNTQYF. The CDR3 nucleotides read TGCGCCAGCAGTACTAGCGGGATGGGAAATACGCAGTATTTT.